The present TCR beta chain was sequenced within a study of cytotoxic CD8 clonotypes in ibrutinib-treated CLL. The assay was immunoSEQ multiplex PCR, and TCRdb's table has in-frame clones only and misses some. The sample holds 150,000 to 200,000 clones, about 88% seen once. Germline CDR1 is SGHNT and CDR2 is YYREEE (reference sequence). V was pared by 4 bases and J by 7 bases, with 12 bases between. The CDR3 runs 12 residues. This sequence was found in a human donor with chronic lymphocytic leukemia. The chain carries TRBV5-4 and TRBJ2-7; TRBD1 might be the D (6 bases). Source: PBMCs, taken at disease progression, from a patient treated with ibrutinib. The CDR3 here is CASSPRGFEQYF. CDR3 DNA: TGTGCCAGCAGCCCCAGGGGTTTTGAGCAGTACTTC.